This is a list of T cell receptor beta chains from one sample in a study of T cells in Graves' hyperthyroidism and ophthalmopathy. TCRdb re-called the multiplex PCR reads with MiXCR, one entry per CDR3 protein. The sample carries about 460,000 distinct CDR3 sequences, 22% recorded once. Sequencing used blood. The source is a woman in her sixties or seventies with Graves' ophthalmopathy. CDR3s include the opening cysteine and the closing phenylalanine or tryptophan. The order of the fields is D gene, clone size, J gene, V gene, CDR3 protein, CDR3 DNA. A D gene is named only where the DNA matches it firmly. Some rows have no size entry. The others give once, few or many, or a class for an expanded clone.

d_call: TRBD1; clone_size: NA; j_call: TRBJ2-3; v_call: TRBV7-3; cdr3_aa: CASSLGYQGADTQYF; cdr3_nt: TGTGCCAGCAGCTTAGGGTATCAGGGGGCAGATACGCAGTATTTT
d_call: TRBD1; clone_size: many; j_call: TRBJ1-5; v_call: TRBV15; cdr3_aa: CATSSSLRDRDQPQHF; cdr3_nt: TGTGCCACCAGCAGTTCCCTCCGGGACAGGGATCAGCCCCAGCATTTT
d_call: NA; clone_size: NA; j_call: TRBJ1-3; v_call: TRBV9; cdr3_aa: CASSKAGLDAGNTIYF; cdr3_nt: TGTGCCAGCAGCAAAGCGGGGTTAGACGCTGGAAACACCATATATTTT
d_call: NA; clone_size: many; j_call: TRBJ2-2; v_call: TRBV2; cdr3_aa: CASRENPSGELFF; cdr3_nt: TGTGCCAGCAGGGAAAACCCTTCCGGGGAGCTGTTTTTT
d_call: NA; clone_size: many; j_call: TRBJ1-1; v_call: TRBV2; cdr3_aa: CASSVTGNTEAFF; cdr3_nt: TGTGCCAGCAGTGTGACAGGTAACACTGAAGCTTTCTTT
d_call: NA; clone_size: few; j_call: TRBJ2-7; v_call: TRBV2; cdr3_aa: CASSTEGADYEQYF; cdr3_nt: TGTGCCAGCAGTACAGAAGGGGCGGACTACGAGCAGTACTTC
d_call: TRBD1; clone_size: NA; j_call: TRBJ1-5; v_call: TRBV20-1; cdr3_aa: CSARGRTGLRQPQHF; cdr3_nt: TGCAGTGCTAGAGGAAGGACAGGGCTCCGACAGCCCCAGCATTTT
d_call: TRBD1; clone_size: many; j_call: TRBJ2-2; v_call: TRBV2; cdr3_aa: CASSLRTGNTGELFF; cdr3_nt: TGTGCCAGCAGTCTCCGGACAGGGAACACCGGGGAGCTGTTTTTT
d_call: NA; clone_size: NA; j_call: TRBJ1-2; v_call: TRBV20-1; cdr3_aa: CSPRGDLYGYTF; cdr3_nt: TGCAGTCCCAGGGGAGATCTCTATGGCTACACCTTC
d_call: TRBD2; clone_size: many; j_call: TRBJ2-3; v_call: TRBV28; cdr3_aa: CASSTPLAGVKDTQYF; cdr3_nt: TGTGCCAGCAGTACCCCCCTGGCGGGAGTTAAAGATACGCAGTATTTT
d_call: TRBD2; clone_size: few; j_call: TRBJ2-5; v_call: TRBV7-7; cdr3_aa: CASSLGAAGETQYF; cdr3_nt: TGTGCTAGCAGCTTAGGGGCAGCGGGGGAGACCCAGTACTTC
d_call: NA; clone_size: NA; j_call: TRBJ2-3; v_call: TRBV27; cdr3_aa: CASSFSLGTDTQYF; cdr3_nt: TGTGCCAGCAGTTTCTCCCTTGGCACAGATACGCAGTATTTT
d_call: TRBD1; clone_size: few; j_call: TRBJ1-1; v_call: TRBV6-1; cdr3_aa: CASSPQGAWTEAFF; cdr3_nt: TGTGCCAGCAGTCCACAGGGGGCATGGACTGAAGCTTTCTTT
d_call: NA; clone_size: NA; j_call: TRBJ2-2; v_call: TRBV5-1; cdr3_aa: CASSGDQIYTGELFF; cdr3_nt: TGCGCCAGCAGCGGGGACCAAATCTACACCGGGGAGCTGTTTTTT
d_call: NA; clone_size: NA; j_call: TRBJ1-6; v_call: TRBV7-9; cdr3_aa: CASSLGGANSPLHF; cdr3_nt: TGTGCCAGCAGCTTAGGCGGGGCTAATTCACCCCTCCACTTT
d_call: NA; clone_size: few; j_call: TRBJ2-3; v_call: TRBV3-1; cdr3_aa: CASSQGAYRTQYF; cdr3_nt: TGTGCCAGCAGCCAAGGGGCCTATAGAACGCAGTATTTT
d_call: TRBD2; clone_size: few; j_call: TRBJ2-7; v_call: TRBV4-2; cdr3_aa: CASSQAGTSLYEQYF; cdr3_nt: TGTGCCAGCAGCCAAGCCGGGACTAGCCTATACGAGCAGTACTTC
d_call: NA; clone_size: few; j_call: TRBJ2-1; v_call: TRBV20-1; cdr3_aa: CSARDLRSNDFF; cdr3_nt: TGCAGTGCTAGAGATCTTAGGTCCAACGATTTCTTC
d_call: NA; clone_size: many; j_call: TRBJ1-1; v_call: TRBV10-3; cdr3_aa: CAIASSWTEAFF; cdr3_nt: TGTGCCATCGCTTCCTCGTGGACTGAAGCTTTCTTT
d_call: NA; clone_size: NA; j_call: TRBJ2-6; v_call: TRBV6-6; cdr3_aa: CASSYLSRTAGNVLTF; cdr3_nt: TGTGCCAGCAGTTACCTTTCGCGGACCGCAGGCAACGTCCTGACTTTC
d_call: NA; clone_size: NA; j_call: TRBJ2-2; v_call: TRBV4-1; cdr3_aa: CASSQVWLGQSYTGELFF; cdr3_nt: TGCGCCAGCAGCCAAGTCTGGTTAGGGCAGTCATACACCGGGGAGCTGTTTTTT
d_call: TRBD2; clone_size: many; j_call: TRBJ2-5; v_call: TRBV7-2; cdr3_aa: CASSYIAGGGETQYF; cdr3_nt: TGTGCCAGCAGCTACATAGCGGGAGGGGGGGAGACCCAGTACTTC